The 12 T cell receptor beta chains in this list originate from one sample, sequenced in a study of CD8+ T cells in alopecia areata. Extracted RNA was reverse transcribed, and the resulting cDNA served as sequencing template. Sequencing used immunoSEQ multiplex PCR; TCRdb keeps in-frame clones, though not all of them. Counted here are over 150,000 clones, almost 65% occurring once; the ten biggest clones make up around 1.6%. Sequenced material: CD4+ T cells sorted from blood, taken at week 0. The receptors were gathered from a human donor with alopecia areata.

The chain combines TRBV10-3 with TRBJ2-2; no clear D. The V gene lost 4 bases and the J gene lost 0 bases, with 15 bases spanning the gap. This CDR3 spans 17 amino acids. The germline gives CDR1 ENHRY, CDR2 SYGVKD. The CDR3 reads CAISGGEIGANTGELFF. For the CDR3, the DNA is TGTGCCATCAGTGGGGGTGAGATCGGTGCGAACACCGGGGAGCTGTTTTTT.

This sequence joins TRBV7-9 and TRBJ1-2; 9 nucleotides align to TRBD1. V gave up 5 bases and J gave up 2 bases; unmatched junction bases: 6. Germline CDR1 SEHNR, CDR2 FQNEAQ (reference sequence). The CDR3 contains 15 residues. CDR3 DNA sequence: TGTGCCAGCAGCCCGGACAGGGGAAAAAACTATGGCTACACCTTC. It codes for CASSPDRGKNYGYTF.

The chain joins TRBV7-9 to TRBJ2-3, with 9 bases fitting TRBD2. The J segment lost 3 bases and the V segment lost 5 bases, leaving 3 bases of the junction unmatched. CDR3 length: 14 amino acids. The germline V gene has CDR1 SEHNR and CDR2 FQNEAQ (reference sequence). The CDR3 is CASSPGLATDTQYF. DNA of the CDR3: TGTGCCAGCAGCCCGGGACTAGCTACAGATACGCAGTATTTT.

In its sample, this clone was seen once. The chain has TRBV5-1 and TRBJ2-7; 9 bases map to TRBD1. Trimming took 2 bases from V and 6 from J; bases not matched to a gene: 9. The CDR3 is 15 residues long. Germline V gene lookup returns CDR1 SGHRS and CDR2 YFSETQ. CDR3 sequence (DNA): TGCGCCAGCAGCTTCCGGACAGGGGAGGCCTCCGAGCAGTACTTC. This sequence encodes CASSFRTGEASEQYF.

This clone was recorded once. V is TRBV18 and J is TRBJ2-1; weak D call: TRBD2 (6 bases). CDR3 size: 14 residues. V lost 1 base to trimming and J lost 8 bases, with 12 bases between them. Per germline, CDR1 KGHSH and CDR2 LQKENI. CDR3 in DNA: TGTGCCAGCTCACCACGGCGGGGAAGTGATGAGCAGTTCTTC. It is translated as CASSPRRGSDEQFF.

V gene TRBV29-1 combines with J gene TRBJ2-5; D is perhaps TRBD2 (5 bases). The V end was cut by 2 bases, the J end by 7 bases, with 11 bases between. Germline V gene lookup returns CDR1 SQVTM and CDR2 ANQGSEA. The length of the CDR3 is 12 residues. The CDR3 here is CSVETGRATQYF. DNA for the CDR3: TGCAGCGTTGAAACGGGGAGAGCGACCCAGTACTTC. The full variable domain, rest sourced from reference TRBV29-1 and TRBJ2-5, is SAVISQKPSRDICQRGTSLTIQCQVDSQVTMMFWYRQQPGQSLTLIATANQGSEATYESGFVIDKFPISRPNLTFSTLTVSNMSPEDSSIYLCSVETGRATQYFGPGTRLLVL.

The rearrangement joins TRBV25-1 to TRBJ2-3; D ambiguous. Germline CDR1 MGHDK, CDR2 SYGVNS. CDR3 size: 15 residues. V lost 0 bases to trimming and J lost 1 base, with 8 bases between them. The CDR3 reads CASSEYGPGTDTQYF. The CDR3, as DNA: TGTGCCAGCAGTGAATATGGACCCGGCACAGATACGCAGTATTTT.

CDR3 sequence (DNA): TGTGCCAGCTCACTGGCCCGGACAGAGAACACTGAAGCTTTCTTT. Protein sequence: CASSLARTENTEAFF. The chain carries TRBV18 and TRBJ1-1, with TRBD1 as a possible D gene (6 bases). This CDR3 comprises 15 residues. Trimming removed 4 bases at V and 1 base at J, with 13 bases between. Germline V CDR1 and CDR2: KGHSH, LQKENI.

This clone was found once. The chain couples TRBV5-1 to TRBJ2-3; TRBD1 matches at 7 bases. The V segment lost 4 bases and the J segment 2 bases; nucleotides outside the gene matches: 4. Germline assignment: CDR1 SGHRS and CDR2 YFSETQ. The CDR3 is 14 amino acids. The CDR3 loop is CASSPGQTTDTQYF. CDR3 nucleotide sequence: TGCGCCAGCAGCCCGGGACAGACCACAGATACGCAGTATTTT.

This clone was seen only a few times. This chain uses TRBV2 with TRBJ1-5; D is possibly TRBD1 (5 bases). V was cut by 9 bases and J by 5 bases, with 20 bases left in between. The CDR3 is 15 residues long. Germline V gives CDR1 SNHLY, CDR2 FYNNEI. The CDR3 protein is CASTTRAGGHQPQHF. The CDR3 bases are TGTGCCAGTACAACCCGAGCCGGGGGTCATCAGCCCCAGCATTTT.

About this clone itself: This sample includes further DNA sequences coding for the same CDR3. This rearrangement joins TRBV30 to TRBJ2-7; TRBD1 agrees at 10 bases. Germline CDR1 reads GTSNPN; CDR2 reads SVGIG (reference sequence). This CDR3 contains 13 residues. V gave up 3 bases and J gave up 6 bases; unmatched junction bases: 5. The CDR3 loop reads CAWRDRGDSEQYF. CDR3 nucleotides: TGTGCCTGGAGGGACAGGGGGGACTCCGAGCAGTACTTC.

This chain links TRBV13 with TRBJ1-2, with a weak D call TRBD1 (5 bases). The germline V gene has CDR1 PRHDT and CDR2 FYEKMQ (reference sequence). Between the trimmed V and J ends, which lost 1 base and 4 bases, there was a span of 7 bases. CDR3 length equals 13 residues. CDR3 residues: CASSLAQGYGYTF. CDR3 sequence (DNA): TGTGCCAGCAGCTTAGCTCAGGGCTATGGCTACACCTTC.